This record concerns one TCR beta chain sequence. The source of the sample is a study of blood T cell repertoires in COVID-19. Study-wide background: There were acute and convalescent COVID-19 samples, and they came from the United States, Italy and Spain. From T cells, B-cell-depleted T cells, or PBMCs came the material, which was cDNA or gDNA.

The CDR3 totals 13 residues. V was shortened by 1 base and J by 4 bases, with 5 bases between the two germline ends. Germline CDR1 reads MDHEN; CDR2 reads SYDVKM. Per the original methods: The assay estimated nucleated cells by amplifying reference gene primers. Assay: immunoSEQ multiplex PCR; the TCRdb copy retains only in-frame clones and omits some. V and J calls plus clone size are reproduced from that table; the DNA served to infer D and trimming. The table has about 150,000 clones, approximately 92% seen once. The V gene is TRBV28, the J gene TRBJ2-1; D not resolved. The clonotype comes from a woman in her forties with acute or convalescent COVID-19. The sequenced material came from peripheral blood. The CDR3 DNA reads TGTGCCAGCAGTTTATTCAGATACAATGAGCAGTTCTTC. Translating gives CASSLFRYNEQFF.